This T cell receptor beta chain stems from a study of blood T cell repertoires in COVID-19. Across the study: PBMCs, B-cell-depleted T cells, or T cells were the source of the cDNA or gDNA that made up the material.

The V gene's germline CDR1 is SGHTA and CDR2 FQGTGA. The ends lost 6 bases at V and 2 bases at J; junction bases unmatched: 7. CDR3 length: 15 residues. Only in-frame clones appear in the TCRdb table, and some are missing; sequencing was by immunoSEQ multiplex PCR. Seen here are about 130,000 clones, about 80% observed once, and the top ten hold about 2.9%. Material for sequencing was peripheral blood. The source is an elderly woman with acute or convalescent COVID-19. V usage is TRBV7-3 and J usage is TRBJ2-1, with 7 nucleotides matching TRBD1. CDR3 protein: CASSNGQEPYNEQFF. CDR3 DNA: TGTGCCAGCAGTAACGGACAGGAACCCTACAATGAGCAGTTCTTC. Full variable domain (missing parts from reference TRBV7-3 and TRBJ2-1): GAGVSQTPSNKVTEKGKYVELRCDPISGHTALYWYRQSLGQGPEFLIYFQGTGAADDSGLPNDRFFAVRPEGSVSTLKIQRTERGDSAVYLCASSNGQEPYNEQFFGPGTRLTVL.